This TCR beta chain was observed in a study of blood T cell repertoires in COVID-19. Across the study: Researchers got acute and convalescent COVID-19 samples from the United States, Italy and Spain.

Categorization into cohorts depended on clinical history that participants reported. CDR1 and CDR2 (germline): KGHSH, LQKENI. Trimming at V came to 6 bases and at J to 8 bases, leaving 16 bases not matched to a gene. The CDR3 sequence is 16 residues long. Per the study methods: Amplifying reference gene primers gave estimates of nucleated cell counts. The method was immunoSEQ multiplex PCR; TCRdb's version includes in-frame clones alone and lacks a portion of them. Clonal size and the V and J genes are those of that table, whereas D and trimming came from the DNA. The sample lists 350,000 or so clones; roughly nine tenths were seen once.

The TCR comes from a woman in her twenties or thirties who had recovered from COVID-19. The sequencing input was PBMCs or T cells enriched from blood (not recorded which). The chain carries TRBV18 and TRBJ2-1; 7 positions agree with TRBD1. In DNA, the CDR3 is TGTGCCAGCTCCTCACCCGCACAGGGGTTTAAGGATGAGCAGTTCTTC. Translating gives CASSSPAQGFKDEQFF.